These 21 T cell receptor beta chains originate from one sample sequenced in a study of blood T cell repertoires in COVID-19. Sequencing was performed with immunoSEQ multiplex PCR; in TCRdb, only in-frame clones are kept and a portion is missing. This sample has almost 250,000 clones, with around 89% found just once. The sample comprised PBMCs or T cells enriched from blood (not recorded which). These receptors were collected from a woman aged 25 to 39 who had recovered from COVID-19.

CDR3 DNA: TGTGCCGCCGGACAGGGGCAGCTAGCCCTCCACTTT. Residues: CAAGQGQLALHF. The gene calls are TRBV6-5 and TRBJ1-6; 9 bases match TRBD1. CDR3 length: 12 residues. Germline CDR1 MNHEY, CDR2 SVGAGI. With 11 bases clipped from V and 14 bases from J, the junction kept 10 bases outside the gene matches.

The chain recombines TRBV27 with TRBJ2-7, with D possibly TRBD1 on 5 matching bases. CDR1 and CDR2 from the germline V gene are MNHEY and SMNVEV (reference sequence). The CDR3 is 15 amino acids. V gave up 6 bases and J gave up 0 bases, with 15 bases separating them. For the CDR3, the DNA is TGTGCCAGCAGCCATAACAGGTACCTCTCCTACGAGCAGTACTTC. The encoded protein is CASSHNRYLSYEQYF.

The V and J genes are TRBV7-6 and TRBJ2-6; 7 nucleotides match TRBD1. CDR1 SGHVS and CDR2 FNYEAQ come from the germline V gene. The CDR3 length is 17 residues. V trimming: 4 bases; J trimming: 3 bases; junction bases outside the gene matches: 9. CDR3 coding DNA: TGTGCCAGCAGCTCCTTGACAGGGTGGGTTGGGGCCAACGTCCTGACTTTC. Encoded protein: CASSSLTGWVGANVLTF.

This clone was recorded only once. Distinct nucleotide sequences in the sample also encode this CDR3. The V and J genes are TRBV18 and TRBJ1-1, with unresolved D. Trimming removed 2 bases at V and 1 base at J, with 5 bases between. CDR3 length equals 13 residues. Per germline, CDR1 KGHSH and CDR2 LQKENI. As DNA, the CDR3 is TGTGCCAGCTCACCAGCGGGGAACACTGAAGCTTTCTTT. Its translation is CASSPAGNTEAFF.

The chain couples TRBV7-2 to TRBJ2-3; 14 positions match TRBD2. CDR3 length: 16 amino acids. V lost 0 bases, J lost 5 bases, and 1 base stayed unmatched. Germline CDR1 and CDR2: SGHTA and FQGNSA. CDR3 in amino acids: CASSLAGTSGGDTQYF. CDR3 DNA sequence: TGTGCCAGCAGCTTAGCGGGGACTAGCGGGGGAGATACGCAGTATTTT.

J is TRBJ2-3 and V is TRBV7-2; 10 bases agree with TRBD2. The CDR3 runs 18 residues. Germline trimming cut 2 bases from V and 5 bases from J; bases unmatched to any gene: 13. Germline CDR1 SGHTA, CDR2 FQGNSA. The CDR3 DNA sequence: TGTGCCAGCAGCTTATATATTGCCAGCGGGAGGGCCGGAGATACGCAGTATTTT. This gives the protein CASSLYIASGRAGDTQYF.

CDR3 DNA: TGTGCCAGCAGTAAGGGCAGGGGCCAAGAGACCCAGTACTTC. Translation gives CASSKGRGQETQYF. The chain carries TRBV6-5 and TRBJ2-5; D may be TRBD1 (6 bases). The V end was cut by 5 bases, the J end by 1 base, with 11 bases between. The CDR3 is 14 residues long. The germline gives CDR1 MNHEY, CDR2 SVGAGI.

As regards this clone: Germline is not matched at one junction end, which may reflect a read error. The chain joins TRBV18 to TRBJ2-7; 8 bases agree with TRBD1. This CDR3 is 13 amino acids long. The germline gives CDR1 KGHSH, CDR2 LQKENI. CDR3 region: CASSPGQGSSKHF. As DNA, the CDR3 is TGTGCCAGCTCACCTGGACAGGGAAGTAGTAAGCACTTC.

This chain uses TRBV30 with TRBJ1-5; possibly TRBD1 for D (5 bases). V was shortened by 1 base and J by 2 bases, with 12 bases between the two germline ends. The CDR3 is made up of 15 amino acids. Germline V gene sequence: CDR1 GTSNPN, CDR2 SVGIG (reference sequence). The CDR3 coding sequence is TGTGCCTGGAGTGACCAGGGAAGGGGCAATCAGCCCCAGCATTTT. Translating gives CAWSDQGRGNQPQHF. Full variable domain (remainder filled in from reference TRBV30 and TRBJ1-5): SQTIHQWPATLVQPVGSPLSLECTVEGTSNPNLYWYRQAAGRGLQLLFYSVGIGQISSEVPQNLSASRPQDRQFILSSKKLLLSDSGFYLCAWSDQGRGNQPQHFGDGTRLSIL.

The rearrangement joins TRBV28 to TRBJ1-5; 7 bases match TRBD1. CDR3 length: 17 amino acids. CDR1 is MDHEN, CDR2 SYDVKM, per germline. Trimming at V came to 8 bases and at J to 2 bases, leaving 15 bases not matched to a gene. In DNA, the CDR3 is TGTGCCAGCGACACTGTAGGGGGCACGGCTGGCAATCAGCCCCAGCATTTT. The encoded protein is CASDTVGGTAGNQPQHF.

As concerns this clone: At one boundary the junction diverges from the germline segment, which might be a read error. The CDR3 region has the DNA TGTGCCAGCAGCGTAGCGGGAGGGTTCCCAGATACGCAGTATTTT. This encodes CASSVAGGFPDTQYF. The V gene is TRBV7-6, the J gene TRBJ2-3; 11 positions agree with TRBD2. The CDR3 length is 15 residues. Per the germline V gene, CDR1 is SGHVS and CDR2 is FNYEAQ.

The chain has TRBV19 and TRBJ2-1, with D uncertain. V gave up 5 bases and J gave up 9 bases, with 5 bases separating them. Germline lookup yields CDR1 LNHDA and CDR2 SQIVND (reference sequence). This CDR3 is built from 10 residues. CDR3 in DNA: TGTGCCAGTAGTTATATTGAGCAGTTCTTC. Translating it yields CASSYIEQFF.

This chain uses TRBV10-3 with TRBJ2-2, with 8 nucleotides matching TRBD1. The length of the CDR3 is 14 residues. V dropped 6 bases and J dropped 6; count of bases not matched to a gene: 6. Per the germline V gene, CDR1 is ENHRY and CDR2 is SYGVKD. The CDR3 is CAISPGQEAGELFF. The DNA for the CDR3 is TGTGCCATCAGCCCGGGACAGGAGGCCGGGGAGCTGTTTTTT.

This clone has just one count. The chain joins TRBV9 to TRBJ1-1; D is ambiguous. Trimming stripped 4 bases from V and 0 bases from J, with 10 bases between. The CDR3 is made up of 14 amino acids. Germline lookup yields CDR1 SGDLS and CDR2 YYNGEE. CDR3: CASSFDTLNTEAFF. CDR3 nucleotide sequence: TGTGCCAGCAGCTTCGACACGCTGAACACTGAAGCTTTCTTT. Full variable domain (rest looked up from reference TRBV9 and TRBJ1-1): DSGVTQTPKHLITATGQRVTLRCSPRSGDLSVYWYQQSLDQGLQFLIQYYNGEERAKGNILERFSAQQFPDLHSELNLSSLELGDSALYFCASSFDTLNTEAFFGQGTRLTVV.

This chain connects TRBV19 to TRBJ1-5; 9 nucleotides agree with TRBD1. The CDR3 is made up of 16 amino acids. Trimming at V came to 7 bases and at J to 1 base, leaving 8 bases not matched to a gene. Germline loops: CDR1 LNHDA, CDR2 SQIVND (reference sequence). CDR3 DNA: TGTGCCAGTACCTTAGGACAGGGGATGAGCAATCAGCCCCAGCATTTT. Protein product: CASTLGQGMSNQPQHF.

The chain combines TRBV27 with TRBJ2-7, with TRBD2 matching 8 bases. Germline values: CDR1 MNHEY, CDR2 SMNVEV (reference sequence). The ends lost 0 bases at V and 7 bases at J; junction bases unmatched: 5. The CDR3 spans 14 residues. Here the CDR3 reads CASSLSRGAREQYF. CDR3 coding DNA: TGTGCCAGCAGTTTATCGCGGGGGGCGCGGGAGCAGTACTTC.

The CDR3 DNA sequence: TGTGCCAGCAGCCCGACAGGGGTTGGCAATCAGCCCCAGCATTTT. This translates into CASSPTGVGNQPQHF. The chain couples TRBV28 to TRBJ1-5; 8 positions match TRBD1. This CDR3 has 15 residues. The V gene end was trimmed by 6 bases and the J gene end by 2 bases; junction bases not matched to a gene: 6. Germline V gene sequence: CDR1 MDHEN, CDR2 SYDVKM.

This clone came up once. The gene calls are TRBV12-3 or TRBV12-4 and TRBJ2-1, with D possibly matching TRBD2 (5 bases). V gave up 6 bases and J gave up 6 bases, with 12 bases separating them. This CDR3 is built from 13 residues. The CDR3, as DNA: TGTGCCAGCAGCCTAGCTCGACGCAATGAGCAGTTCTTC. Translated, it gives CASSLARRNEQFF.

The V and J genes are TRBV5-1 and TRBJ2-7, with 8 bases matching TRBD1. Unmatched junction bases numbered 5, after V lost 4 bases and J lost 2 bases. The CDR3 is 14 residues long. CDR1 and CDR2 from the germline V gene are SGHRS and YFSETQ. CDR3 amino acids: CASSGTGGPYEQYF. Here the CDR3 DNA reads TGCGCCAGCAGCGGTACAGGGGGGCCCTACGAGCAGTACTTC.

The rearrangement uses TRBV3-1 (or the pseudogene TRBV3-2) and TRBJ2-7; D possibly corresponds to TRBD1 (6 bases). The CDR3 spans 13 residues. Germline CDR1 reads LGHDT; CDR2 reads YNNKEL (reference sequence). V was trimmed by 2 bases and J by 9 bases, leaving 14 bases between them. CDR3 in DNA: TGTGCCAGCAGCCAAACCCCAGGGGTAGGGCAGTACTTC. It codes for CASSQTPGVGQYF.

V and J are TRBV11-3 and TRBJ1-3; D uncertain. Germline loops: CDR1 SGHNT, CDR2 YENEEA. Trimming cost V 6 bases and J 0 bases, with 12 bases left between them. The length of the CDR3 is 15 residues. The CDR3 loop reads CASSSGLNSGNTIYF. The CDR3 nucleotides are TGTGCCAGCAGTTCTGGCCTGAACTCTGGAAACACCATATATTTT.